Listed below are T cell receptor beta chains from one sample, sequenced in a study of shared clonotypes between healthy human individuals. The assay was immunoSEQ multiplex PCR, and TCRdb's table has in-frame clones only and misses some. Of some 2,000,000 clones in the sample, 95% are singletons; the top ten hold over 0.1%. Sequencing input: naive CD4+ T cells sorted from blood. These TCRs come from a man aged 18 to 29 in good health. Each CDR3 is given with its conserved first and last residue. D genes are given only for firm matches. The listing skips clone size in some rows; elsewhere it reads once, few, many or a size class.

clone_size: once; j_call: TRBJ2-7; v_call: TRBV11-2; d_call: .; cdr3_nt: TGTGCCAGCAGCTCGGACCTACTAGCTTCCGAGCAGTACTTC; cdr3_aa: CASSSDLLASEQYF
clone_size: .; j_call: TRBJ2-5; v_call: TRBV30; d_call: .; cdr3_nt: TGTGCCTGGGCGTCAGGGGGGGAGACCCAGTACTTC; cdr3_aa: CAWASGGETQYF
clone_size: .; j_call: TRBJ1-3; v_call: TRBV2; d_call: TRBD1; cdr3_nt: TGTGCCAGCAGACTTCTTACAGGGGTGACAAACACCATATATTTT; cdr3_aa: CASRLLTGVTNTIYF
clone_size: .; j_call: TRBJ2-7; v_call: TRBV6-5; d_call: TRBD1; cdr3_nt: TGTGCCACCTCCCAGGGGGCTTATTACGAGCAGTACTTC; cdr3_aa: CATSQGAYYEQYF
clone_size: once; j_call: TRBJ1-1; v_call: TRBV5-6; d_call: .; cdr3_nt: TGTGCCAGCAGCCTGAGGTCATTTGACCCTGAAGCTTTCTTT; cdr3_aa: CASSLRSFDPEAFF
clone_size: .; j_call: TRBJ2-7; v_call: TRBV6-5; d_call: .; cdr3_nt: TGTGCCAGCAGTTACTCTGGCCGGGGAACCTACGAGCAGTACTTC; cdr3_aa: CASSYSGRGTYEQYF
clone_size: .; j_call: TRBJ2-2; v_call: TRBV7-9; d_call: .; cdr3_nt: TGTGCCAGCACCCCGGGAGCGGAGAGCACCGGGGAGCTGTTTTTT; cdr3_aa: CASTPGAESTGELFF
clone_size: .; j_call: TRBJ2-3; v_call: TRBV29-1; d_call: TRBD2; cdr3_nt: TGCAGCGTTGAAGGGCGGCTAGCGGGGGATACGCAGTATTTT; cdr3_aa: CSVEGRLAGDTQYF
clone_size: .; j_call: TRBJ2-1; v_call: TRBV10-3; d_call: TRBD2; cdr3_nt: TGTGCCATCAGTGGCGGGGGGAACGCCCCCTACAATGAGCAGTTCTTC; cdr3_aa: CAISGGGNAPYNEQFF
clone_size: .; j_call: TRBJ2-3; v_call: TRBV10-3; d_call: .; cdr3_nt: TGTGCCATCAGTGAGTCTGACAGGAGCACAGATACGCAGTATTTT; cdr3_aa: CAISESDRSTDTQYF
clone_size: .; j_call: TRBJ1-4; v_call: TRBV5-4; d_call: .; cdr3_nt: TGTGCCAGCAGCTTGTTAGGGTCTAATGAAAAACTGTTTTTT; cdr3_aa: CASSLLGSNEKLFF
clone_size: .; j_call: TRBJ2-7; v_call: TRBV28; d_call: .; cdr3_nt: TGTGCCAGCAGTTTTCACCCCTACGAGCAGTACTTC; cdr3_aa: CASSFHPYEQYF
clone_size: few; j_call: TRBJ1-5; v_call: TRBV7-2; d_call: .; cdr3_nt: TGTGCCAGCAGCTTGCGGAGGGATCAGCCCCAGCATTTT; cdr3_aa: CASSLRRDQPQHF
clone_size: .; j_call: TRBJ2-7; v_call: TRBV19; d_call: TRBD2; cdr3_nt: TGTGCCAGTAGTGAGGTAGCGGGAGGGCCCTACGAGCAGTACTTC; cdr3_aa: CASSEVAGGPYEQYF
clone_size: .; j_call: TRBJ2-5; v_call: TRBV9; d_call: TRBD2; cdr3_nt: TGTGCCAGCAGCGTAGGTTCCCTAGCGGGGGGGCCGCAGACCCAGTACTTC; cdr3_aa: CASSVGSLAGGPQTQYF
clone_size: .; j_call: TRBJ1-3; v_call: TRBV7-2; d_call: TRBD1; cdr3_nt: TGTGCCAGCAGCTTAACGGGACAGGGATCAGGAAACACCATATATTTT; cdr3_aa: CASSLTGQGSGNTIYF
clone_size: .; j_call: TRBJ2-3; v_call: TRBV4-1; d_call: TRBD2; cdr3_nt: TGCGCCAGCAGCCAAGAAGGGACTAGCGTCGAAGGGGATACGCAGTATTTT; cdr3_aa: CASSQEGTSVEGDTQYF
clone_size: .; j_call: TRBJ2-2; v_call: TRBV4-2; d_call: .; cdr3_nt: TGTGCCAGCAGCCAAGAGCTTTACACCGGGGAGCTGTTTTTT; cdr3_aa: CASSQELYTGELFF
clone_size: .; j_call: TRBJ2-3; v_call: TRBV30; d_call: .; cdr3_nt: TGTGCCTGGAGTGTACACCGGGGGACGGGAAAAATCACAGATACGCAGTATTTT; cdr3_aa: CAWSVHRGTGKITDTQYF
clone_size: .; j_call: TRBJ1-1; v_call: TRBV7-9; d_call: .; cdr3_nt: TGTGCCAGCAGCTTAGCCCCAGTCCCCCAAAGGGCTTTCTTT; cdr3_aa: CASSLAPVPQRAFF
clone_size: .; j_call: TRBJ1-5; v_call: TRBV19; d_call: TRBD1; cdr3_nt: TGTGCCAGTAGGGAGACAGGGTTAGGCCAGCCCCAGCATTTT; cdr3_aa: CASRETGLGQPQHF
clone_size: .; j_call: TRBJ1-2; v_call: TRBV10-1; d_call: .; cdr3_nt: TGCGCCAGCAGCCCCGGGGTGACTAACTATGGCTACACCTTC; cdr3_aa: CASSPGVTNYGYTF
clone_size: once; j_call: TRBJ1-6; v_call: TRBV5-1; d_call: .; cdr3_nt: TGCGCCAGCACCCCGGGACAAGGAGGTTCACCCCTCCACTTT; cdr3_aa: CASTPGQGGSPLHF
clone_size: once; j_call: TRBJ1-5; v_call: TRBV6-5; d_call: .; cdr3_nt: TGTGCCAGCAGTTGGGGAGGCAATCAGCCCCAGCATTTT; cdr3_aa: CASSWGGNQPQHF
clone_size: .; j_call: TRBJ2-2; v_call: TRBV5-4; d_call: .; cdr3_nt: TGTGCCAGCAGCATGCAGACAGGCGCGAACACCGGGGAGCTGTTTTTT; cdr3_aa: CASSMQTGANTGELFF
clone_size: .; j_call: TRBJ2-7; v_call: TRBV5-1; d_call: TRBD1; cdr3_nt: TGCGCCAGCAGCTTGGATGGGACAGCGACCTACGAGCAGTACTTC; cdr3_aa: CASSLDGTATYEQYF
clone_size: .; j_call: TRBJ2-7; v_call: TRBV30; d_call: .; cdr3_nt: TGTGCCTGGAGTGTACATCGGGGCGAGCAGTACTTC; cdr3_aa: CAWSVHRGEQYF
clone_size: once; j_call: TRBJ2-6; v_call: TRBV5-1; d_call: .; cdr3_nt: TGCGCCAGCTGCGAGGGGGGCTCCTCTGGGGCCAACGTCCTGACTTTC; cdr3_aa: CASCEGGSSGANVLTF
clone_size: .; j_call: TRBJ1-1; v_call: TRBV11-3; d_call: TRBD1; cdr3_nt: TGTGCCAGCAGCTTAGTCCGGGACAGTGAAGCTTTCTTT; cdr3_aa: CASSLVRDSEAFF
clone_size: .; j_call: TRBJ2-2; v_call: TRBV4-1; d_call: .; cdr3_nt: TGCGCCAGCAGCCAAAGCCCCCTGATGAACACCGGGGAGCTGTTTTTT; cdr3_aa: CASSQSPLMNTGELFF
clone_size: once; j_call: TRBJ2-3; v_call: TRBV7-9; d_call: TRBD2; cdr3_nt: TGTGCCAGCAGCGTCGGACTAGCGGGAGCAGGAGATACGCAGTATTTT; cdr3_aa: CASSVGLAGAGDTQYF
clone_size: .; j_call: TRBJ2-5; v_call: TRBV9; d_call: TRBD2; cdr3_nt: TGTGCCAGCAGCCCCCAGTCACTAGCGGGGGCGGAGACCCAGTACTTC; cdr3_aa: CASSPQSLAGAETQYF
clone_size: .; j_call: TRBJ2-7; v_call: TRBV20-1; d_call: .; cdr3_nt: TGCAGTGCGGGGGAGCAGTACTTC; cdr3_aa: CSAGEQYF
clone_size: once; j_call: TRBJ2-7; v_call: TRBV7-2; d_call: TRBD2; cdr3_nt: TGTGCCAGCAGCCAAGGGCTAGCGGGAACCTACGAGCAGTACTTC; cdr3_aa: CASSQGLAGTYEQYF
clone_size: .; j_call: TRBJ1-2; v_call: TRBV6-5; d_call: TRBD1; cdr3_nt: TGTGCCAGCAGTGCCGGACAGGGGACCCTCTATGGCTACACCTTC; cdr3_aa: CASSAGQGTLYGYTF
clone_size: .; j_call: TRBJ1-3; v_call: TRBV10-3; d_call: .; cdr3_nt: TGTGCCATCAGTGAGTCGCAGGGCTGGGGAAACACCATATATTTT; cdr3_aa: CAISESQGWGNTIYF
clone_size: .; j_call: TRBJ2-3; v_call: TRBV27; d_call: TRBD1; cdr3_nt: TGTGCCAGCAGTCAACAGGGGGCTAACACAGATACGCAGTATTTT; cdr3_aa: CASSQQGANTDTQYF
clone_size: few; j_call: TRBJ2-2; v_call: TRBV5-1; d_call: .; cdr3_nt: TGCGCCAGCAGCTTGGGTGACACCGGGGAGCTGTTTTTT; cdr3_aa: CASSLGDTGELFF
clone_size: .; j_call: TRBJ1-1; v_call: TRBV30; d_call: TRBD1; cdr3_nt: TGTGCCTGGACCTTAAGACAGGGAAGGGGGACTAACACTGAAGCTTTCTTT; cdr3_aa: CAWTLRQGRGTNTEAFF
clone_size: .; j_call: TRBJ2-3; v_call: TRBV11-3; d_call: TRBD1; cdr3_nt: TGTGCCAGCAGCTTAGGGACAGGGTTCACAGATACGCAGTATTTT; cdr3_aa: CASSLGTGFTDTQYF
clone_size: .; j_call: TRBJ2-1; v_call: TRBV10-3; d_call: TRBD1; cdr3_nt: TGTGCCATCAGTAGACAGGGGGCCTCCTACAATGAGCAGTTCTTC; cdr3_aa: CAISRQGASYNEQFF